The sequence of this T cell receptor beta chain was determined in a study of OX40 agonist ivuxolimab in advanced cancers. Whole-study findings and limits: Expanded peripheral T cells had an undetermined antigen specificity. Those patients achieving a partial response at 0.1-3.0 mg/kg showed among the lowest clonal expansion. CD8+ T cells showed, on average, more clonal expansion than CD4+ cells.

Some clones are missing from TCRdb's copy, which holds only in-frame ones; the method was immunoSEQ multiplex PCR. The repertoire consists of roughly 56,000 clones, with 86% occurring once and the leading ten covering roughly 0.95%. Concerning this clone itself: Its antigen remains unidentified.

V lost 6 bases and J 3 bases, leaving 11 bases between the germline ends. The CDR3 length is 13 residues. Germline CDR1 SNHLY, CDR2 FYNNEI. This receptor was taken from an adult with an advanced solid tumor such as melanoma, head and neck, liver or kidney cancer. The rearrangement joins TRBV2 to TRBJ1-1; D perhaps matches TRBD1 (6 bases). The sequencing here drew on CD4+ or CD8+ T cells sorted from blood, taken in a trial of the OX40 agonist ivuxolimab. In DNA form, the CDR3 reads TGTGCCAGCAGGCTAGGGGGTTACACTGAAGCTTTCTTT. Its translation is CASRLGGYTEAFF.